This T cell receptor (beta chain) was profiled in a study of blood T cell repertoires in COVID-19. Whole-study context: Sample material is recorded as cDNA or gDNA derived from T cells, B-cell-depleted T cells, or PBMCs.

Participants reported their clinical history, and cohort assignment relied on those reports. Recovery among Cohort 3 donors was established by two negative PCRs, clearance, or symptom resolution. Original processing methods: Amplification of reference gene primers provided the estimated nucleated cell counts. Measured with immunoSEQ multiplex PCR; TCRdb has only the in-frame clones, and not every one. V, J and clone size were drawn from that table, and D and trimming were deduced from the DNA. The repertoire holds about 310,000 clones, with 89% as singletons. The TCR sequence derives from a woman in her thirties or forties who had recovered from COVID-19. The sequenced sample consisted of PBMCs or T cells enriched from blood (not recorded which).

As DNA, the CDR3 is TGTGCCAGTAGAGTACAGACCTCTGGGGCCAACGTCCTGACTTTC. This gives the protein CASRVQTSGANVLTF. The chain employs TRBV19 and TRBJ2-6; D gene unclear. The germline V gene encodes CDR1 LNHDA and CDR2 SQIVND (reference sequence). V shed 6 bases and J shed 0 bases, with 9 bases lying between them. The CDR3 totals 15 residues.